This T cell receptor beta chain emerged from a study of molecular identifiers for immune sequencing clone quantification. Across the study: The replicates split RNA from roughly 20,000 or 100,000 naive CD8 cells five ways and sequenced four.

The sorting of naive CD8 T cells used the CD8+CD4-CCR7+CD45RA+ phenotype. A single record per CDR3 protein comes from TCRdb applying MiXCR to the PCR reads. The sample shows over 600,000 distinct CDR3 sequences, 20% of them seen only once. Comment on this clonotype: The antigen remains unidentified.

Findings and caveats of the study: In CMV-specific effectors, clones above 20 copies held over 98% of molecules; naive, under 1%. Barcode collisions between identical TCR molecules could shrink estimates of highly expanded clone sizes.

CDR3 length: 16 residues. Germline CDR1 MNHEY, CDR2 SVGEGT. Trimming cost V 2 bases and J 9 bases; bases outside gene matches: 9. The specimen sequenced was naive CD8+ T cells from blood, with Jurkat cell RNA spiked in. Subset meaning: FACS-sorted CD8+CD4-CCR7+CD45RA+ naive T cells. The TCR originated in a human donor in good health. Some libraries in this study had Jurkat cell RNA spiked in. The chain joins TRBV6-2 or TRBV6-3 to TRBJ2-1, with 11 bases matching TRBD1. DNA for the CDR3: TGTGCCAGCAGTTACCCCGGACAGGGGGCTCGGGGTGAGCAGTTCTTC. Protein: CASSYPGQGARGEQFF.